The 7 T cell receptor beta chains presented below share a single source sample, sequenced in a study of regulatory T cells in long-lasting Graves disease. Time point here: persistent/refractory GD, antithyroid drugs over 5 years with positive TRAb. With RNA extracted from PBMCs as input, the TCR library was made. Researchers made TCR beta libraries by using iRepertoire HTBI primers and running Arm-PCR on CDR3 regions. TCRdb redid the calling of the multiplex PCR reads with MiXCR, one entry per CDR3 protein. The data contain almost 350,000 distinct CDR3 sequences, around a fifth of them singletons. This specimen consisted of peripheral blood mononuclear cells (PBMCs), obtained when the disease was refractory, from a patient treated with antithyroid drugs. Every receptor here comes from a female donor with Graves disease.

This clonotype was found many times. This chain uses TRBV6-5 with TRBJ2-7; 8 nucleotides align to TRBD1. CDR1 MNHEY and CDR2 SVGAGI come from the germline V gene. CDR3 length equals 14 residues. V trimming: 4 bases; J trimming: 5 bases; junction bases outside the gene matches: 7. Here the CDR3 reads CASSSSGQGHEQYF. The CDR3 DNA reads TGTGCCAGCAGTTCGTCCGGACAGGGCCACGAGCAGTACTTC.

This clonotype was seen at least ten times. V gene TRBV20-1 combines with J gene TRBJ2-7; 10 bases line up with TRBD2. This CDR3 contains 14 residues. The V gene's germline CDR1 is DFQATT and CDR2 SNEGSKA (reference sequence). V lost 2 bases to trimming and J lost 7 bases; unmatched junction nucleotides: 8. CDR3 bases: TGCAGTGCTAGATTACTAGCGGGAAGGGGTGAGCAGTACTTC. Translated: CSARLLAGRGEQYF.

A remark on this clonotype: A single base separates this from a much larger clone, so it may be a read error. The rearrangement joins TRBV24-1 to TRBJ1-2; D gene ambiguous. Trimming removed 4 bases at V and 7 bases at J, with 15 bases between. Per germline, CDR1 KGHDR and CDR2 SFDVKD. The CDR3 runs 14 residues. Here the CDR3 DNA reads TGTGCCACCAGTGACCCTCGCCATGGCTGTGGCTACACCTTC. Amino acids: CATSDPRHGCGYTF.

On this clonotype: One end of the junction is discordant with germline, which a read error may explain. The rearrangement joins TRBV5-1 to TRBJ2-5, with D possibly called TRBD1 or TRBD2 (5 bases each). The germline V gene encodes CDR1 SGHRS and CDR2 YFSETQ. CDR3 length equals 15 residues. CDR3 protein: CASSYSMGVEETRYF. The CDR3 DNA follows: TGCGCCAGCAGCTATTCCATGGGGGTTGAAGAGACCCGGTACTTC.

This clonotype was found many times. The chain is built from TRBV7-3 and TRBJ1-1; 7 nucleotides agree with TRBD1. CDR1 is SGHTA and CDR2 is FQGTGA in the germline V gene. After removal of 4 bases from V and 3 bases from J, the junction contained 11 bases not matched to a gene. The CDR3 contains 16 residues. The CDR3 DNA sequence: TGTGCCAGCAGCTCGGGGGACAGCCTCGGAGACACTGAAGCTTTCTTT. This gives the protein CASSSGDSLGDTEAFF.

This clonotype was picked up many times. The chain uses TRBV12-3 or TRBV12-4 and TRBJ1-3; D is ambiguous. The CDR3 covers 15 residues. The ends were cut back, 5 bases at V and 0 bases at J, with 11 bases in the middle. This chain's CDR3 is CASSLDTTSGNTIYF. The CDR3 bases are TGTGCCAGCAGTCTTGACACGACCTCTGGAAACACCATATATTTT.

This clonotype was detected many times. The rearrangement links TRBV11-2 to TRBJ2-5; D unresolved. Germline V lookup: CDR1 SGHAT, CDR2 FQNNGV. V lost 0 bases and J lost 1, with 12 bases in between. This CDR3 is 16 amino acids long. The DNA for the CDR3 is TGTGCCAGCAGCTTAGAACGCCCACTCCCCCAAGAGACCCAGTACTTC. It translates to CASSLERPLPQETQYF. Drawing the rest from reference TRBV11-2 and TRBJ2-5, the complete variable domain is EAGVAQSPRYKIIEKRQSVAFWCNPISGHATLYWYQQILGQGPKLLIQFQNNGVVDDSQLPKDRFSAERLKGVDSTLKIQPAKLEDSAVYLCASSLERPLPQETQYFGPGTRLLVL.